The following is a T cell receptor beta chain sequence with its context. The target antigen is unknown. The assay was immunoSEQ multiplex PCR, and TCRdb's table has in-frame clones only and misses some. The sample lists about 5,000 clones; 75% to 85% were seen once. Per germline, CDR1 LGHNA and CDR2 YNFKEQ. The CDR3 contains 13 residues. The V gene lost 5 bases and the J gene lost 3 bases, with 7 bases spanning the gap. The sample originates from a study of immune cell composition in non-small cell lung cancer. Points from the study as a whole: Clones >0.5% enriched in tumour were rarer in adenocarcinoma (about 35%) than squamous (around 75%). Squamous lung tumours showed higher top 10 clone scores and clonality than adenocarcinomas. No significant correlation existed between pack-years smoked and tumour clonality.

Sequenced sample: lung tumor tissue. This TCR derives from a human donor with non-small cell lung cancer. The chain links TRBV4-2 to TRBJ2-2; D unclear. This CDR3 is CASSFGHTGELFF. The DNA of the CDR3 is TGTGCCAGCAGCTTCGGGCACACCGGGGAGCTGTTTTTT.